This T cell receptor (beta chain) derives from a study of cytomegalovirus exposure and HLA in healthy donors. Produced via immunoSEQ multiplex PCR; TCRdb's table is partial and in-frame only. Of about 350,000 clones listed, 75% to 90% are singletons. With V trimmed by 1 base and J by 6 bases, 9 bases remained unmatched. This CDR3 has 16 amino acids. The V gene's germline CDR1 is SGHTA and CDR2 FQGTGA. The sample comprised PBMCs. The chain uses TRBV7-3 and TRBJ2-1, with 7 bases fitting TRBD2. This TCR was recovered from a woman between 25 and 40 years old in good health and CMV-seropositive. This chain's CDR3 is CASSLREGRALNEQFF. The CDR3 DNA reads TGTGCCAGCAGCTTAAGAGAGGGGAGGGCCCTCAATGAGCAGTTCTTC.